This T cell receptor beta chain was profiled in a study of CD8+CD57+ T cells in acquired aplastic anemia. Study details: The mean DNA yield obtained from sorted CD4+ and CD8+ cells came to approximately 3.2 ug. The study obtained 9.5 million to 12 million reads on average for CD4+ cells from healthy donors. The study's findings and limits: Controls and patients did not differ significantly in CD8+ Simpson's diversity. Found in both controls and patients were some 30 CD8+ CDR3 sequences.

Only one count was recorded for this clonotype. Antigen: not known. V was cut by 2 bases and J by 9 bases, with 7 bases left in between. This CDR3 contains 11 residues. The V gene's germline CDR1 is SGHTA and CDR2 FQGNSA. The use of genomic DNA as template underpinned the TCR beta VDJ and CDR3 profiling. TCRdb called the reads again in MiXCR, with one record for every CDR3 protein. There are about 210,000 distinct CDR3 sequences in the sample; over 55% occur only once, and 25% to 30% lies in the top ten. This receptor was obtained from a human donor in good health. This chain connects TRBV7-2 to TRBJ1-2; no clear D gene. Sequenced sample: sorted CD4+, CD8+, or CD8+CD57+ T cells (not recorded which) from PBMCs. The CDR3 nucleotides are TGTGCCAGCAGCTTACGACGGAGCTACACCTTC. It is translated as CASSLRRSYTF.